Below, 11 T cell receptor beta chains from the same sample are listed, as sequenced in a study of T cell repertoires in cytomegalovirus infection. TCRdb redid the calling of the reads with MiXCR, one entry per CDR3 protein. The sample carries under 200,000 distinct CDR3 sequences, less than 9.5% recorded once. Sequenced input: PBMCs. These receptors were collected from a human donor in good health (CMV status not recorded). Some clones in this sample may be carry-over from other donors' samples.

A few counts support this clonotype. The chain has TRBV7-9 and TRBJ1-5; D remains ambiguous. The germline V gene has CDR1 SEHNR and CDR2 FQNEAQ (reference sequence). The V and J ends lost 4 bases and 4 bases respectively, with 8 bases between them. The CDR3 runs 13 residues. As DNA, the CDR3 is TGTGCCAGCAGCTCAGACGGGAATCAGCCCCAGCATTTT. This translates into CASSSDGNQPQHF.

This clonotype was observed at least ten times. The chain carries TRBV28 and TRBJ2-1; D call uncertain. This CDR3 spans 11 amino acids. V was cut by 6 bases and J by 5 bases, with 5 bases left in between. CDR1 is MDHEN, CDR2 SYDVKM, per germline. The CDR3: CASRSNNEQFF. The CDR3 DNA follows: TGTGCCAGCAGGTCAAACAATGAGCAGTTCTTC.

In this sample, this clonotype turned up a few times. The genes are TRBV5-1 and TRBJ2-2, with D possibly being TRBD1 (5 bases). Looked up from germline, CDR1 is SGHRS and CDR2 is YFSETQ. This CDR3 has 16 residues. Trimming shortened V by 0 bases and J by 1 base, and 10 bases separated the two germline ends. The CDR3 sequence: CASSLESQGNTGELFF. In nucleotides, the CDR3 is TGCGCCAGCAGCTTGGAGAGTCAGGGGAACACCGGGGAGCTGTTTTTT. Variable domain in full (rest from reference TRBV5-1 and TRBJ2-2): KAGVTQTPRYLIKTRGQQVTLSCSPISGHRSVSWYQQTPGQGLQFLFEYFSETQRNKGNFPGRFSGRQFSNSRSEMNVSTLELGDSALYLCASSLESQGNTGELFFGEGSRLTVL.

Ten or more counts support this clonotype. This chain joins TRBV7-8 and TRBJ2-7, with 7 bases identical to TRBD2. The CDR3 extends over 13 amino acids. Unmatched junction bases numbered 12, after V lost 10 bases and J lost 6 bases. Germline CDR1 and CDR2: SGHVS and FQNEAQ. CDR3 sequence reads: CATLLAIRSEQYF. The CDR3 region has the DNA TGTGCCACCCTACTAGCGATACGCTCCGAGCAGTACTTC.

This clonotype appeared many times. The chain uses TRBV28 and TRBJ1-4, with TRBD1 matching over 8 bases. The CDR3 consists of 14 residues. Germline trimming cut 2 bases from V and 7 bases from J; bases unmatched to any gene: 3. From germline, CDR1 is MDHEN and CDR2 SYDVKM. DNA of the CDR3: TGTGCCAGCAGTTTACAGGACAGGGTTGAAAAACTGTTTTTT. Its protein product is CASSLQDRVEKLFF.

The chain uses TRBV6-6 and TRBJ2-5; TRBD1 matches 7 bases. Germline trimming cut 3 bases from V and 4 bases from J; bases unmatched to any gene: 11. The CDR3 length is 16 residues. Germline V CDR1 and CDR2: MNHNY, SVGAGI (reference sequence). The CDR3 here is CASSYGRQGVSETQYF. CDR3 DNA: TGTGCCAGCAGTTATGGTCGCCAGGGGGTTTCAGAGACCCAGTACTTC.

This clonotype showed up just a few times. The junction does not match germline at one end; this may be a read error. The chain combines TRBV20-1 with TRBJ1-1, with a tentative D call TRBD1 (6 bases). Germline CDR1 and CDR2: DFQATT and SNEGSKA (reference sequence). There are 12 residues in the CDR3. CDR3 sequence: CSAGGRDPRLNF. The CDR3 nucleotides read TGCAGTGCCGGGGGGCGGGACCCGCGATTGAACTTT.

This clonotype was seen ten or more times. J is TRBJ1-5 and V is TRBV7-2, with unresolved D. The germline V and J ends were trimmed by 4 bases and 4 bases, with 8 bases remaining between them. Germline CDR1 SGHTA, CDR2 FQGNSA. This CDR3 is built from 13 residues. CDR3 residues: CASSSPGNQPQHF. In DNA form, the CDR3 reads TGTGCCAGCAGCTCCCCGGGGAATCAGCCCCAGCATTTT.

CDR3 loop: CASSLGTGASQPQHF. The CDR3 DNA sequence: TGTGCCAGCAGCTTGGGCACAGGGGCCAGTCAGCCCCAGCATTTT. The chain joins TRBV11-2 to TRBJ1-5, with 7 bases aligning to TRBD1. CDR3 length equals 15 residues. Germline assignment: CDR1 SGHAT and CDR2 FQNNGV. The ends lost 3 bases at V and 6 bases at J; junction bases unmatched: 8.

This clonotype showed up many times. The chain employs TRBV7-9 and TRBJ1-1; 8 bases align to TRBD1. This CDR3 contains 15 residues. V gave up 4 bases and J gave up 1 base; unmatched junction bases: 5. Germline V CDR1 and CDR2: SEHNR, FQNEAQ (reference sequence). The CDR3 DNA is TGTGCCAGCAGCTCGCCGGACAGGGCGAACACTGAAGCTTTCTTT. Amino acid sequence: CASSSPDRANTEAFF.

This clonotype came up a few times. The CDR3 sequence is CASSFEQGRSYEQYF. In DNA, the CDR3 is TGTGCCAGCAGCTTTGAACAGGGCCGCTCCTACGAGCAGTACTTC. The chain links TRBV9 to TRBJ2-7, with D maybe TRBD1 (6 bases). Germline V gives CDR1 SGDLS, CDR2 YYNGEE. V dropped 4 bases and J dropped 0 bases, with 14 bases sitting between them. CDR3 length: 15 residues.